These T cell receptor beta chains were read from a single sample in a study of radiation and T cells in renal cell carcinoma. Assay used: immunoSEQ multiplex PCR; TCRdb lists only in-frame clones, some missing. The data contain 55,000 to 65,000 clones, 65% to 85% of them singletons. Sequenced here: blood, sampled from a patient whose treatment included radiotherapy and nephrectomy. These receptors originate from a man aged 60 to 69 with renal cell carcinoma. CDR3s include the opening cysteine and the closing phenylalanine or tryptophan. D genes are given only for firm matches.

TRBV7-2	TRBJ1-2	.	CASSLRGLGDNYGYTF	TGTGCCAGCAGCTTACGGGGCCTAGGGGATAACTATGGCTACACCTTC
TRBV6-4	TRBJ1-3	.	CASSDCRQVFSGNTIYF	TGTGCCAGCAGTGACTGCCGACAGGTTTTTTCTGGAAACACCATATATTTT
TRBV19	TRBJ2-7	.	CASSPGLTYEQYF	TGTGCCAGTAGCCCGGGGCTGACCTACGAGCAGTACTTC
TRBV7-2	TRBJ1-2	.	CASSLGSGFDYGYTF	TGTGCCAGCAGCTTAGGGTCGGGGTTTGACTATGGCTACACCTTC
TRBV18	TRBJ2-6	.	CASLLTRSGANVLTF	TGTGCCAGCCTCCTGACTCGCTCTGGGGCCAACGTCCTGACTTTC
TRBV2	TRBJ1-2	TRBD1	CASSEAWDRGNNYGYTF	TGTGCCAGCAGTGAAGCCTGGGACAGGGGCAATAACTATGGCTACACCTTC
TRBV18	TRBJ2-3	.	CASSPSTDTQYF	TGTGCCAGCTCACCAAGCACAGATACGCAGTATTTT
TRBV7-8	TRBJ2-7	.	CASSIDLAAYEQYF	TGTGCCAGCAGCATAGACTTGGCAGCCTACGAGCAGTACTTC
TRBV9	TRBJ2-1	TRBD2	CASSVALQGLAGNNNEQFF	TGTGCCAGCAGCGTAGCCCTTCAGGGACTAGCGGGGAATAACAATGAGCAGTTCTTC
TRBV7-9	TRBJ2-2	.	CASSSQEGAGTGELFF	TGTGCCAGCAGCTCCCAGGAGGGGGCAGGAACCGGGGAGCTGTTTTTT